A single T cell receptor (beta chain) is shown here with its context. Its antigen is not identified. Germline V CDR1 and CDR2: SGHRS, YFSETQ. The CDR3 spans 16 residues. Trimming cost V 1 base and J 6 bases; bases outside gene matches: 6. These data belong to a study of CD8+ T cells in alopecia areata. Broader study findings: TCR sharing across patients was less clear than in mice, possibly HLA-related. Scalp data also include sequences from resident alphabeta T cells of normal skin.

Sequencing relied on a cDNA template that was reverse transcribed from extracted RNA. Assay: immunoSEQ multiplex PCR; the TCRdb copy retains only in-frame clones and omits some. The repertoire holds approximately 150,000 clones, 45% to 60% seen once, with over 0.75% in the top ten. The gene calls are TRBV5-1 and TRBJ2-2, with 10 nucleotides matching TRBD1. Sequenced material: CD4+ T cells sorted from blood, taken at week 0. This sequence originates from a human donor with alopecia areata. The CDR3 nucleotides are TGCGCCAGCAGCTTGACCGGACAGGGGGTAGCCGGGGAGCTGTTTTTT. Translating gives CASSLTGQGVAGELFF. The full variable domain, completed using reference TRBV5-1 and TRBJ2-2, is KAGVTQTPRYLIKTRGQQVTLSCSPISGHRSVSWYQQTPGQGLQFLFEYFSETQRNKGNFPGRFSGRQFSNSRSEMNVSTLELGDSALYLCASSLTGQGVAGELFFGEGSRLTVL.